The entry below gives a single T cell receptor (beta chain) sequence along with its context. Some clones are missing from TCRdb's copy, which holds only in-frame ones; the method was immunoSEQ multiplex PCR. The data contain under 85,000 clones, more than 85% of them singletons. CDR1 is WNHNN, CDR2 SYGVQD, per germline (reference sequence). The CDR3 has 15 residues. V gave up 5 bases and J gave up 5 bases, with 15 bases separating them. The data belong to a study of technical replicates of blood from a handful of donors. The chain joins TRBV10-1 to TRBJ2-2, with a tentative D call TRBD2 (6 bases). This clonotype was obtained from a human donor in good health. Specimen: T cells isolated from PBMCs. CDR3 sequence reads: CASSSRDSPTGELFF. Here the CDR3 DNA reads TGCGCCAGCAGTTCCCGGGACTCTCCGACCGGGGAGCTGTTTTTT.